The T cell receptor (beta chain) described here comes from a study of cytomegalovirus exposure and HLA in healthy donors. The CDR3 has 15 residues. CDR1 MDHEN and CDR2 SYDVKM come from the germline V gene. V lost 5 bases and J lost 2; bases outside the gene matches: 7. Primers: 60 Vbeta forward and 13 Jbeta reverse. Clones were sequenced by immunoSEQ multiplex PCR, and TCRdb holds only the in-frame ones, with some missing. The sample data list 140,000 to 150,000 clones. This TCR came from a woman in her fifties or sixties in good health and CMV-seronegative. Sequences were obtained from PBMCs. The chain recombines TRBV28 with TRBJ2-3, with 7 bases lining up with TRBD2. CDR3 loop: CASSPPAGLTDTQYF. CDR3 nucleotides: TGTGCCAGCAGTCCCCCAGCGGGACTCACAGATACGCAGTATTTT.